Listed below are T cell receptor beta chains from one sample, sequenced in a study of blood T cell repertoires in COVID-19. The method was immunoSEQ multiplex PCR; TCRdb's version includes in-frame clones alone and lacks a portion of them. This table has over 200,000 clones, over 75% appearing once. The source material was peripheral blood. These receptors were obtained from a human donor in a cohort sampled during active COVID-19. The CDR3 runs from the conserved cysteine through the conserved F or W. Fields, in order: D gene, V gene, clone size, J gene, CDR3 protein, CDR3 DNA. D genes are given only for firm matches. Clone size, where shown, is once, few, many, or a class for clones that have expanded.

>-|TRBV7-9|-|TRBJ1-2
CASSLGGRQGGYTF
TGTGCCAGCAGCTTAGGGGGGCGGCAGGGCGGCTACACCTTC
>TRBD1|TRBV10-2|-|TRBJ1-2
CASRMTGQNYGYTF
TGCGCCAGCAGGATGACAGGGCAGAACTATGGCTACACCTTC
>TRBD2|TRBV19|-|TRBJ2-7
CASSIGKAGAYEQYF
TGTGCCAGTAGTATAGGAAAAGCGGGAGCCTACGAGCAGTACTTC
>-|TRBV11-3|-|TRBJ2-2
CASSFLAGGELFF
TGTGCCAGCAGCTTTCTGGCAGGCGGGGAGCTGTTTTTT
>TRBD2|TRBV10-3|-|TRBJ2-7
CAISGTSEGEQYF
TGTGCCATCAGTGGGACTAGCGAGGGCGAGCAGTACTTC
>-|TRBV9|many|TRBJ2-7
CASSAQLGTSYEQYF
TGTGCCAGCAGCGCGCAGCTAGGGACTTCCTACGAGCAGTACTTC
>TRBD1|TRBV24-1|-|TRBJ1-2
CATSGRDSYYGYTF
TGTGCCACCAGTGGTCGGGACAGTTACTATGGCTACACCTTC
>TRBD1|TRBV6-5|-|TRBJ1-6
CGVRDSYNSPLHF
TGTGGAGTCCGGGACAGCTATAATTCACCCCTCCACTTT
>TRBD1|TRBV30|-|TRBJ1-5
CAWSEGTGRNQPQHF
TGTGCCTGGAGCGAAGGGACAGGGAGGAATCAGCCCCAGCATTTT
>TRBD1|TRBV5-1|-|TRBJ2-7
CASSPGTAPPYEQYF
TGCGCCAGCAGCCCGGGGACAGCACCTCCCTACGAGCAGTACTTC
>-|TRBV18|-|TRBJ2-3
CASSPPQGHRTDTQYF
TGTGCCAGCTCACCACCCCAGGGCCACCGCACAGATACGCAGTATTTT
>TRBD2|TRBV5-6|few|TRBJ2-2
CASSLAGSGAGELFF
TGTGCCAGCAGCTTGGCCGGGAGCGGGGCCGGGGAGCTGTTTTTT
>TRBD1|TRBV18|-|TRBJ1-5
CASSLRTGSEPQHF
TGTGCCAGCTCACTCCGGACAGGTAGTGAGCCCCAGCATTTT
>TRBD1|TRBV27|-|TRBJ2-3
CASSWDRGYTDTQYF
TGTGCCAGCAGTTGGGACAGGGGGTACACAGATACGCAGTATTTT
>-|TRBV7-9|few|TRBJ2-2
CASSLGGTHTGELFF
TGTGCCAGCAGCTTAGGGGGGACTCACACCGGGGAGCTGTTTTTT
>-|TRBV19|-|TRBJ1-4
CASSKQGHGELFF
TGTGCCAGTAGCAAACAGGGACACGGGGAACTGTTTTTT
>-|TRBV28|-|TRBJ2-7
CASSLLSVTYEQYF
TGTGCCAGCAGTTTACTCTCGGTTACCTACGAGCAGTACTTC
>-|TRBV5-4|few|TRBJ2-5
CASSFDRGGAGETQYF
TGTGCCAGCAGCTTCGACCGAGGCGGGGCAGGAGAGACCCAGTACTTC
>-|TRBV6-6|few|TRBJ2-7
CASSYSRSYEQYF
TGTGCCAGCAGTTACTCCCGGTCCTACGAGCAGTACTTC
>-|TRBV14|once|TRBJ2-7
CASSQVFSASSYEQYF
TGTGCCAGCAGCCAAGTGTTTAGCGCTAGCTCCTACGAGCAGTACTTC
>TRBD1|TRBV4-3|-|TRBJ2-7
CASSLGQGRYEQYF
TGCGCCAGCAGCCTTGGACAGGGAAGATACGAGCAGTACTTC
>TRBD2|TRBV3-1/TRBV3-2|-|TRBJ2-3
CASSPVAGGRTDTQYF
TGTGCCAGCAGCCCAGTAGCGGGAGGGCGGACAGATACGCAGTATTTT
>-|TRBV28|-|TRBJ2-1
CASKTRGAGSYNEQFF
TGTGCCAGCAAAACCCGGGGGGCCGGCTCCTACAATGAGCAGTTCTTC
>-|TRBV27|-|TRBJ1-5
CASSFVSSNQPQHF
TGTGCCAGCAGTTTTGTGTCAAGCAATCAGCCCCAGCATTTT
>-|TRBV30|-|TRBJ2-7
CAWKTGRFGEQYF
TGTGCCTGGAAGACAGGGAGGTTTGGTGAGCAGTACTTC
>TRBD1|TRBV7-2|-|TRBJ2-5
CASSVQGALIQETQYF
TGTGCCAGCAGCGTACAGGGGGCTTTAATTCAAGAGACCCAGTACTTC
>-|TRBV27|few|TRBJ2-7
CASSSAYEQYF
TGTGCCAGCAGCTCGGCCTACGAGCAGTACTTC
>-|TRBV4-1|-|TRBJ2-2
CASSHIAVNTGELFF
TGCGCCAGCAGCCACATAGCGGTGAACACCGGGGAGCTGTTTTTT
>TRBD1|TRBV7-2|-|TRBJ1-1
CASSLVGTGMNTEAFF
TGTGCCAGCAGCTTAGTAGGGACAGGGATGAACACTGAAGCTTTCTTT
>-|TRBV30|-|TRBJ1-1
CAWSVGRGTEAFF
TGTGCCTGGAGTGTAGGAAGGGGCACTGAAGCTTTCTTT
>-|TRBV21-1|-|TRBJ2-5
CASSTQLQGNLQETQYF
TGTGCCAGCAGCACCCAACTGCAGGGGAACCTACAAGAGACCCAGTACTTC
>TRBD1|TRBV29-1|-|TRBJ2-6
CSVGQGAGANVLTF
TGCAGCGTTGGACAGGGGGCTGGGGCCAACGTCCTGACTTTC
>-|TRBV19|-|TRBJ2-7
CASSIHFGASSEQYF
TGTGCCAGTAGTATACATTTTGGGGCATCCTCCGAGCAGTACTTC
>-|TRBV27|-|TRBJ1-1
CASSPRTAGTEAFF
TGTGCCAGCAGCCCGAGGACAGCGGGGACTGAAGCTTTCTTT
>-|TRBV28|-|TRBJ1-5
CASSQGSLGHQPQHF
TGTGCCAGCTCCCAGGGGTCACTTGGGCATCAGCCCCAGCATTTT
>-|TRBV7-9|-|TRBJ1-2
CASSSGRIYGYTF
TGTGCCAGCAGCTCAGGCAGGATCTATGGCTACACCTTC
>TRBD1|TRBV27|once|TRBJ2-5
CASSTSRDRGRETQYF
TGTGCCAGCAGTACTAGCCGGGACAGGGGACGGGAGACCCAGTACTTC
>-|TRBV5-5|-|TRBJ2-2
CASSLDPPGMNTGELFF
TGTGCCAGCAGCTTGGATCCCCCCGGGATGAACACCGGGGAGCTGTTTTTT
>-|TRBV11-2|-|TRBJ1-2
CASSLDWGHAYGYTF
TGTGCCAGCAGCTTAGACTGGGGGCACGCGTATGGCTACACCTTC